The sequence of this T cell receptor (beta chain) was determined in a study of T cell repertoires in cytomegalovirus infection. Findings and limits, study-wide: HLA-C-restricted CMV-specific TCR beta clonotypes were dominant in the ex vivo response.

TCRdb reprocessed the reads via MiXCR and lists one record per CDR3 protein. Among about 920,000 distinct CDR3 sequences, under 40% were seen once, and the ten largest hold about an eighth. The CDR3 loop spans 14 amino acids. With 5 bases removed from V and 10 bases from J, the gap between germline ends came to 15 bases. CDR1 and CDR2 from the germline V gene are SGHTA and FQGTGA. This clonotype was seen many times. Its matching antigen is unknown. The chain employs TRBV7-3 and TRBJ1-6; perhaps TRBD1 as D (6 bases). The clonotype was recovered from a human donor in good health (CMV status not recorded). Some clones in this sample may be carry-over from other donors' samples. The source material was cultured CD8+ T cells from PBMCs, sampled from culture after CMV antigen stimulation. The CDR3 nucleotides are TGTGCCAGCAGCGTATGGGGGGACACGTCACCCCTCCACTTT. As protein: CASSVWGDTSPLHF.